This T cell receptor beta chain comes out of a study of T cells after yellow fever vaccination. This clonotype turned up a few times. MiXCR, run by TCRdb on the 5' RACE reads, gives a single entry per CDR3 protein. The sample shows fewer than 450,000 distinct CDR3 sequences, around 8.1% of them seen only once. The CDR3 runs to 14 residues. Germline V gene sequence: CDR1 MNHGY, CDR2 SVAAGI. The V and J ends lost 8 bases and 5 bases respectively, with 19 bases between them. This material consisted of PBMCs, taken more than 35 days after the first yellow fever vaccination. The chain links TRBV6-9 to TRBJ2-7; D gene ambiguous. The TCR comes from a man younger than 35 who received the YFV17D yellow fever vaccine. The CDR3 spells CASLSERASHEQYF. DNA of the CDR3: TGTGCCAGCCTAAGCGAGCGAGCATCCCACGAGCAGTACTTC.